This T cell receptor (beta chain) was profiled in a study of blood T cell repertoires in COVID-19. Study summary: There were acute and convalescent COVID-19 samples, and they came from the United States, Italy and Spain.

Original processing methods: Reference gene primer amplification in the assay estimated nucleated cell counts. Here immunoSEQ multiplex PCR was the method, and the copy in TCRdb shows in-frame clones only, minus some. That table is the source of V, J and clone size, and D and trimming were worked out from the DNA. The sample lists roughly 140,000 clones, 80% occurring once. This clone was seen just once. Other DNA sequences in the sample encode the same CDR3. This TCR was sampled from an older man who had recovered from COVID-19. What was sequenced was peripheral blood.

The CDR3, as DNA: TGTGCCAGCAGCTTACGCGACAGGGGCCCCACTGAAGCTTTCTTT. It is translated as CASSLRDRGPTEAFF. The chain joins TRBV7-9 to TRBJ1-1; 8 bases map to TRBD1. The germline V gene encodes CDR1 SEHNR and CDR2 FQNEAQ (reference sequence). V was clipped by 2 bases and J by 4 bases; unmatched bases: 6. This CDR3 spans 15 amino acids.